What follows is one T cell receptor beta chain and its context. No cognate antigen has been identified for it. No quality values exist for individual bases; no much larger clone is one base distant. The data originate from a study of T cell responses to AZD1222 COVID-19 vaccine listed by TCRdb under 2021. A note on the overall study: AZD1222 recipients whose second dose came at about 4 weeks and those whose second dose came at about 12 weeks were combined into one group, since spike-specific TCR depth and breadth did not differ between the two schedules. TCR sequencing covered more than 230 trial participants: about 210 given two doses of AZD1222 and around 25 given two doses of MenACWY control vaccine. Trial participants were enrolled into age subgroups of 18-55, 56-69 and 70-plus years, which contained 148, 28 and 57 TCR-sequenced participants, respectively.

The CDR3 contains 14 residues, cysteine and phenylalanine counted. Only CDR3 DNA is held: 42 bases, read in frame from base 1. As encoded in the germline V gene, CDR1 is SGHTA while CDR2 is FQGNSA. For this chain, trimming is 5 bases at the V end and 6 bases at the J end, and the number of junction bases without a gene match is 9. The sample's time point label is to be understood as: baseline before first vaccination. The vaccinee samples were drawn from two UK trials, COV001 and COV002, one of which was a single-blind randomized controlled phase 2/3 trial testing AZD1222 (ChAdOx1 nCoV-19) in healthy adults. For TCRbeta chain sequencing, PBMC samples were collected from trial participants at day 0 and at day 28 after the second dose. Results the study describes overall, beyond this receptor: CD4 TCRs associated with the vaccine covered the entire spike protein, and the dominant responses were in regions 160-218 and 743-854. After two AZD1222 doses, spike-specific TCR breadth and depth were significantly higher than at day 0 and than in MenACWY recipients. Because no day 14 peak-response samples were available, the repertoires could be characterized only after the peak T cell response. Most participants were white British and females outnumbered males, and the authors suggested that clonal diversity may have been underestimated. In the small 56-69-year group, the increase in depth fell short of significance, most likely because of low power. Reportedly, close to half of the unique spike-specific TCRs recognized epitopes lying outside the regions that are mutated in the B.1.351 and B.1.1.7 variants. Conclusions about previously exposed vaccinees are limited, since just five or six AZD1222 recipients were seropositive for SARS-CoV-2 at baseline.

The CDR3 regions of human TCRbeta chains were analyzed by immunosequencing. The study's processing was this. TCRs in the repertoires were compared against a reference library of SARS-CoV-2-specific TCRs that had been generated with the MIRA antigen-specificity platform. Breadth was defined as the fraction of unique TCRs that were SARS-CoV-2-associated. Depth was defined as the fraction of total T cells that were SARS-CoV-2-associated. Using the MIRA data, each spike-specific TCR was assigned both to the spike region to which the TCR was reactive and to a CD4 or CD8 class. Log10-transformed breadth and depth values were compared by one-way ANOVA with Sidak's multiple comparisons tests. What TCRdb holds here is the immuneACCESS table cut down to in-frame rearrangements. Part of the clones is not present; checked against another copy, under half of the missing clones reflect an unresolved V gene, and the others are unexplained. The V and J calls and clone size were taken over from that table, and D and trimming were inferred from the DNA. Within this sample are 150,000 or so clones, with about nine tenths of them counted one time only. The top ten constitute over 1.3% of the sample.

This clonotype originated in an adult in good health. The sequence joins TRBV7-2 to TRBJ1-2, with 7 junctional bases fitting TRBD1. The sequenced sample was peripheral blood, obtained on day 0 of AZD1222 vaccination. The CDR3 region has the sequence CASSQTGYGDGYTF. The sequenced DNA is TGTGCCAGCAGCCAGACAGGGTATGGAGATGGCTACACCTTC.